This T cell receptor beta chain emerged from a study of shared clonotypes between healthy human individuals. Study overall: Sampling drew on donors who were a couple of women and three men aged 18 to 49.

Points on this clone: Antigen: not known. This specimen includes other DNA sequences encoding the same CDR3.

Broader study findings: Among a few donors, roughly 5% of naive CD4 clonotypes were found in common.

A deep-level run was used for the assay. The protocol was immunoSEQ multiplex PCR, while the TCRdb copy is restricted to in-frame clones and leaves out a portion. The table includes some 1.5 million clones, roughly 96% detected once. The ends were cut back, 0 bases at V and 3 bases at J, with 3 bases in the middle. Looked up from germline, CDR1 is LNHNV and CDR2 is YYDKDF (reference sequence). The CDR3 loop spans 12 amino acids. The receptor was isolated from a man under 40 in good health. The source material was naive CD4+ T cells sorted from blood. Described subset: CD45RA+ positively selected. The chain combines TRBV15 with TRBJ2-7; no firm D call. The CDR3 is CATSRDSYEQYF. The CDR3 nucleotides read TGTGCCACCAGCAGAGATAGCTACGAGCAGTACTTC. Looking up the rest from reference TRBV15 and TRBJ2-7 gives the full variable domain: DAMVIQNPRYQVTQFGKPVTLSCSQTLNHNVMYWYQQKSSQAPKLLFHYYDKDFNNEADTPDNFQSRRPNTSFCFLDIRSPGLGDTAMYLCATSRDSYEQYFGPGTRLTVT.